The clone carrying this T cell receptor (beta chain) was picked up many times. The source of the sample is a study of early T cells in non-severe SARS-CoV-2 infection. In TCRdb, the 5' RACE reads were re-called with MiXCR into one record per CDR3 protein. The table includes approximately 65,000 distinct CDR3 sequences, 10% to 12% detected once. The CDR3 has 15 amino acids. Per the germline V gene, CDR1 is KGHSH and CDR2 is LQKENI. V lost 4 bases, J lost 2 bases, and 3 bases stayed unmatched. Sequencing was performed on whole blood, taken at baseline. This TCR was recovered from an adult who was a healthcare worker with PCR-confirmed SARS-CoV-2 infection or an uninfected control (not recorded which). This chain joins TRBV18 and TRBJ2-3, with TRBD2 matching over 10 bases. The CDR3 loop is CASSLGLADTDTQYF. The CDR3 DNA reads TGTGCCAGCTCACTCGGACTAGCGGACACAGATACGCAGTATTTT.